The 6 T cell receptor beta chains given below trace back to one sample, sequenced in a study of blood T cell repertoires in COVID-19. Sequenced by immunoSEQ multiplex PCR; TCRdb stores in-frame clones only, minus some. Among 210,000 or so clones listed, 83% were seen once. The specimen sequenced was peripheral blood. The origin of the receptors is a woman aged 25 to 39 with COVID-19, enrolled during active disease.

There are a few counts of this clone. In the same sample, other DNA sequences code for this CDR3. This chain joins TRBV27 and TRBJ2-1; TRBD2 matches at 13 bases. The ends lost 6 bases at V and 4 bases at J; junction bases unmatched: 0. This CDR3 contains 14 residues. Germline lookup yields CDR1 MNHEY and CDR2 SMNVEV (reference sequence). The CDR3 sequence: CASRTSGGYNEQFF. The DNA of the CDR3 is TGTGCCAGCAGGACTAGCGGGGGGTACAATGAGCAGTTCTTC.

This sequence joins TRBV4-3 and TRBJ2-3; D may be TRBD1 (5 bases). The germline gives CDR1 LGHNA, CDR2 YSLEER. There are 13 residues in the CDR3. V was cut by 0 bases and J by 8 bases, with 9 bases left in between. CDR3 protein: CASSQDPRATQYF. The CDR3 DNA is TGCGCCAGCAGCCAAGATCCCAGGGCTACGCAGTATTTT.

The chain couples TRBV3-1 (or the pseudogene TRBV3-2) to TRBJ1-1; no definite D call. This CDR3 region has 16 residues. Trimming took off 3 bases at V and 0 bases at J, with 14 bases between the two ends. Per germline, CDR1 LGHDT and CDR2 YNNKEL (reference sequence). CDR3 sequence: CASSHRLGGMNTEAFF. In DNA form, the CDR3 reads TGTGCCAGCAGCCACCGCCTGGGAGGGATGAACACTGAAGCTTTCTTT.

The rearrangement joins TRBV18 to TRBJ2-6; no clear D. CDR3 size: 16 residues. CDR1 is KGHSH, CDR2 LQKENI, per germline. The V gene lost 3 bases and the J gene lost 0 bases, with 9 bases spanning the gap. As DNA, the CDR3 is TGTGCCAGCTCACCGGTAACAGACTCTGGGGCCAACGTCCTGACTTTC. It yields the protein CASSPVTDSGANVLTF.

The chain combines TRBV25-1 with TRBJ2-2, with 8 bases matching TRBD1. Germline V gene lookup returns CDR1 MGHDK and CDR2 SYGVNS. Germline trimming cut 6 bases from V and 11 bases from J; bases unmatched to any gene: 20. The CDR3 extends over 17 amino acids. CDR3 amino acids: CASSPKEGDRPSLELFF. The CDR3 region has the DNA TGTGCCAGCAGCCCGAAAGAGGGGGACAGGCCGAGCCTTGAGCTGTTTTTT.

The chain combines TRBV5-6 with TRBJ2-3; 12 bases are a match to TRBD2. Germline lookup yields CDR1 SGHDT and CDR2 YYEEEE. V lost 6 bases, J lost 2 bases, and 16 bases stayed unmatched. The CDR3 is 19 residues long. The CDR3 bases are TGTGCCAGCAACAAGAGGACTAGCGGGAATCGTGGGTTCACAGATACGCAGTATTTT. Protein: CASNKRTSGNRGFTDTQYF.